The present TCR beta chain was sequenced within a study of blood T cell repertoires in COVID-19. Whole-study context: Sources were T cells, B-cell-depleted T cells, or PBMCs; the material itself was cDNA or gDNA.

Authors' processing steps: Quantification of nucleated cells was approximated via reference gene primer amplification. Here immunoSEQ multiplex PCR was the method, and the copy in TCRdb shows in-frame clones only, minus some. From that table come the V and J calls and clone size; the DNA was used to work out D and trimming. The data contain over 400,000 clones, roughly nine tenths of them seen just once; the ten biggest clones take up 6.5% to 9.5%. Recovery among Cohort 3 donors was established by two negative PCRs, clearance, or symptom resolution. The CDR3 is made up of 15 amino acids. Trimming cost V 4 bases and J 2 bases; bases outside gene matches: 3. Germline CDR1 is SGHRS and CDR2 is YFSETQ.

This receptor was obtained from a woman in her fifties or sixties who had recovered from COVID-19. V is TRBV5-1 and J is TRBJ2-3, with TRBD2 matching over 11 bases. The sequencing sample was made of PBMCs or T cells enriched from blood (not recorded which). The CDR3 loop is CASSPLAGATDTQYF. CDR3 DNA: TGCGCCAGCAGCCCACTAGCGGGGGCCACAGATACGCAGTATTTT.